The clone carrying this TCR beta chain was observed once. These data originate in a study of blood T cell repertoires in COVID-19. At the level of the study: Some COVID-19 samples were acute and others convalescent; all came from the United States, Italy and Spain. The cDNA or gDNA used as material had been derived from T cells, B-cell-depleted T cells, or PBMCs.

Germline V gives CDR1 SGHRS, CDR2 YFSETQ. This CDR3 is 15 amino acids long. Between the trimmed V and J ends, which lost 6 bases and 0 bases, there was a span of 14 bases. In the study's own analysis: Counts of nucleated cells, estimated from reference gene primer amplification, were obtained. Assay used: immunoSEQ multiplex PCR; TCRdb lists only in-frame clones, some missing. V, J and clone size are those of that table, while D and trimming were read from the DNA. The repertoire holds 110,000 or so clones, with 85% to 90% as singletons. The clonotype originates from a man between 65 and 79 years old with active or convalescent COVID-19. This chain links TRBV5-1 with TRBJ2-3; D gene ambiguous. Specimen: peripheral blood. The CDR3 nucleotides are TGCGCCAGCAATCCGTCGGCGGAAAGCACAGATACGCAGTATTTT. This gives the protein CASNPSAESTDTQYF.